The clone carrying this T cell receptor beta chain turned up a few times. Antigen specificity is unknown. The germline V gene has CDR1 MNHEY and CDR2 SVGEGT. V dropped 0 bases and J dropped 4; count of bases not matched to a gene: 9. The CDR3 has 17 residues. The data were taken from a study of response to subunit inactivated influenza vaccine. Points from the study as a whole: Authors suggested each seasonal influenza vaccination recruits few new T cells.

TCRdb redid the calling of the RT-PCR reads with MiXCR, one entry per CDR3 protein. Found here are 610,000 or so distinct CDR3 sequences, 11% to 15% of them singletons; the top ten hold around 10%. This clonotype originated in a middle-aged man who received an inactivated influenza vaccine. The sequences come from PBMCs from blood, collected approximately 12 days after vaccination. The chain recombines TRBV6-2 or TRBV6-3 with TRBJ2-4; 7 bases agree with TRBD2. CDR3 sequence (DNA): TGTGCCAGCAGTTACTCGATATCTAGCGGAGAAAAAAACATTCAGTACTTC. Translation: CASSYSISSGEKNIQYF.